These T cell receptor beta chains were read from a single sample in a study of blood T cell repertoires in COVID-19. Assay: immunoSEQ multiplex PCR; the TCRdb copy retains only in-frame clones and omits some. The sample lists around 250,000 clones, over 80% seen once, with 1.5% in the top ten. What was sequenced was peripheral blood. Receptors originate from a woman in her forties who had recovered from COVID-19. The CDR3 runs from the conserved cysteine through the conserved F or W. A D gene is named only where the DNA matches it firmly. Clone size is given for some rows only: seen once, a few or many times, or a class if the clone is expanded.

TRBJ2-2 TRBV7-9 . . CATSRELNTGELFF TGTGCCACCTCCCGAGAACTGAACACCGGGGAGCTGTTTTTT
TRBJ1-2 TRBV19 TRBD1 . CATHPGQGYGYTF TGTGCCACCCACCCAGGACAGGGCTATGGCTACACCTTC
TRBJ2-4 TRBV7-9 . . CASSLRLLNARDPQNIQYF TGTGCCAGCAGCTTACGGCTTCTGAATGCCAGGGATCCCCAAAACATTCAGTACTTC
TRBJ2-5 TRBV6-5 TRBD1 . CASNYRGQETQYF TGTGCCAGCAACTACAGGGGGCAAGAGACCCAGTACTTC
TRBJ2-7 TRBV18 TRBD2 . CASSPGLVTRHEQYF TGTGCCAGCTCACCAGGACTAGTGACAAGGCACGAGCAGTACTTC
TRBJ2-2 TRBV28 TRBD1 . CASSSAGTGRTGELFF TGTGCCAGCAGCAGCGCCGGGACAGGGAGGACCGGGGAGCTGTTTTTT
TRBJ1-6 TRBV7-8 . . CASSTNSPLHF TGTGCCAGCAGCACAAATTCACCCCTCCACTTT
TRBJ2-2 TRBV7-9 TRBD2 . CASSPSAGDGFPTGELFF TGTGCCAGCAGCCCGAGCGCGGGGGATGGATTCCCCACCGGGGAGCTGTTTTTT
TRBJ1-1 TRBV10-3 . . CAISESYEAFF TGTGCCATCAGTGAGAGCTATGAAGCTTTCTTT
TRBJ2-2 TRBV2 TRBD1 . CASMPGTGVTGELFF TGTGCCAGCATGCCCGGGACAGGGGTCACCGGGGAGCTGTTTTTT
TRBJ1-6 TRBV2 TRBD1 once CASSPQRQGVSPLHF TGTGCCAGCAGTCCCCAACGCCAGGGGGTTTCACCCCTCCACTTT
TRBJ1-2 TRBV5-4 . . CASSLAASGPYGYTF TGTGCCAGCAGCTTGGCCGCGTCAGGGCCTTATGGCTACACCTTC
TRBJ2-2 TRBV10-3 . . CAIMGPAGELFF TGTGCCATCATGGGCCCTGCCGGGGAGCTGTTTTTT
TRBJ1-1 TRBV4-2 . . CASSQVFRQNTEAFF TGTGCCAGCAGCCAAGTTTTCAGACAGAACACTGAAGCTTTCTTT
TRBJ2-5 TRBV2 TRBD1 . CATSLGTGGAVETQYF TGTGCCACATCTCTAGGTACAGGGGGCGCGGTCGAGACCCAGTACTTC
TRBJ2-5 TRBV7-6 . . CASSLGGGQETQYF TGTGCCAGCAGCTTAGGAGGCGGACAAGAGACCCAGTACTTC
TRBJ2-2 TRBV18 TRBD1 . CASSPPWGQANGELFF TGTGCCAGCTCACCACCCTGGGGACAGGCGAACGGGGAGCTGTTTTTT
TRBJ1-6 TRBV6-5 . once CASSYSIPLEDSPLHF TGTGCCAGCAGTTACTCGATACCGCTAGAAGATTCACCCCTCCACTTT
TRBJ1-4 TRBV11-3 TRBD1 many CASSHKRDRGRTNEKLFF TGTGCCAGCAGCCATAAAAGGGACAGGGGGAGGACTAATGAAAAACTGTTTTTT
TRBJ2-5 TRBV11-3 TRBD2 . CASSLKLAGGTQYF TGTGCCAGCAGCTTAAAACTAGCGGGGGGGACCCAGTACTTC
TRBJ2-2 TRBV5-6 TRBD2 few CASSSLAENTGELFF TGTGCCAGCAGCTCGCTAGCGGAAAACACCGGGGAGCTGTTTTTT
TRBJ1-1 TRBV4-1 . . CASSRQWGGNTEAFF TGCGCCAGCAGCCGCCAATGGGGGGGTAACACTGAAGCTTTCTTT
TRBJ1-3 TRBV19 . . CASSTGLGNTIYF TGTGCCAGTAGTACGGGACTGGGAAACACCATATATTTT
TRBJ1-3 TRBV5-1 . . CASSLGASGNTIYF TGCGCCAGCAGCTTGGGTGCTAGTGGAAACACCATATATTTT
TRBJ1-6 TRBV28 TRBD1 . CASSPGQGMGSPLHF TGTGCCAGCAGCCCAGGACAGGGGATGGGGTCACCCCTCCACTTT
TRBJ1-2 TRBV19 . . CASSKTDVYGYTF TGTGCCAGTAGTAAGACAGATGTCTATGGCTACACCTTC
TRBJ2-1 TRBV5-1 . . CASLEGQGYGNEQFF TGCGCCAGCCTTGAAGGGCAGGGATATGGGAATGAGCAGTTCTTC
TRBJ2-3 TRBV19 TRBD1 . CASSDRGGTDTQYF TGTGCCAGTAGCGACAGGGGTGGGACAGATACGCAGTATTTT
TRBJ2-5 TRBV30 TRBD2 . CAWSKSGARSETQYF TGTGCCTGGAGTAAGAGCGGGGCGCGCTCAGAGACCCAGTACTTC
TRBJ2-1 TRBV5-1 . . CASSLVPGAYNEQFF TGCGCCAGCAGCTTGGTCCCAGGGGCCTACAATGAGCAGTTCTTC
TRBJ2-1 TRBV6-2/TRBV6-3 . . CASSYSNNEQFF TGTGCCAGCAGTTACTCCAACAATGAGCAGTTCTTC
TRBJ1-1 TRBV19 TRBD1 . CASSIGDRAGVTEAFF TGTGCCAGTAGTATCGGGGACAGGGCTGGGGTAACTGAAGCTTTCTTT
TRBJ1-5 TRBV21-1 . . CASSNSNQPQHF TGTGCCAGCAGTAATAGCAATCAGCCCCAGCATTTT
TRBJ1-6 TRBV7-6 . . CASSLAGHHNSPLHF TGTGCCAGCAGCTTAGCGGGACACCATAATTCACCCCTCCACTTT
TRBJ1-2 TRBV5-4 TRBD1 . CASRKQGSHYGYTF TGTGCCAGCAGAAAACAGGGGTCGCACTATGGCTACACCTTC
TRBJ1-2 TRBV6-5 . . CASKTRGGPDYGYTF TGTGCCAGCAAGACCCGGGGGGGACCCGACTATGGCTACACCTTC
TRBJ2-7 TRBV7-2 TRBD1 . CATQTGLLYEQYF TGTGCCACCCAGACAGGGTTGTTGTACGAGCAGTACTTC
TRBJ2-2 TRBV6-1 . . CASSEFWSANTGELFF TGTGCCAGCAGTGAATTTTGGTCGGCGAACACCGGGGAGCTGTTTTTT
TRBJ1-6 TRBV13 . . CASSLGPQGYNSPLHF TGTGCCAGCAGCTTAGGCCCCCAGGGATATAATTCACCCCTCCACTTT
TRBJ2-1 TRBV11-3 TRBD1 . CASSLDLGTGLHEQFF TGTGCCAGCAGCTTAGATTTGGGGACAGGGCTACACGAGCAGTTCTTC
TRBJ1-3 TRBV9 . once CASSTPGGVNTIYF TGTGCCAGCAGCACCCCGGGGGGGGTAAACACCATATATTTT
TRBJ2-7 TRBV7-2 TRBD1 . CASSSIRQGTYEQYF TGTGCCAGCAGCTCGATAAGACAGGGGACCTACGAGCAGTACTTC
TRBJ1-1 TRBV7-9 . . CASSLSTGTGAFF TGTGCCAGCAGCTTGAGCACAGGGACCGGAGCTTTCTTT
TRBJ2-7 TRBV5-1 TRBD2 . CASSPGRATYEQYF TGCGCCAGCAGCCCGGGGAGGGCCACCTACGAGCAGTACTTC
TRBJ1-4 TRBV6-1 . . CASSEGGVAGEKLFF TGTGCCAGCAGTGAAGGTGGGGTTGCGGGTGAAAAACTGTTTTTT
TRBJ1-2 TRBV2 . . CASGGGLGYTF TGTGCCAGCGGCGGAGGGCTTGGCTACACCTTC
TRBJ1-3 TRBV4-2 . . CASTVTSYGNTIYF TGTGCCAGCACAGTCACCAGTTACGGAAACACCATATATTTT
TRBJ1-2 TRBV28 . . CASSLIEGFYGYTF TGTGCCAGCAGTTTAATAGAGGGATTCTATGGCTACACCTTC